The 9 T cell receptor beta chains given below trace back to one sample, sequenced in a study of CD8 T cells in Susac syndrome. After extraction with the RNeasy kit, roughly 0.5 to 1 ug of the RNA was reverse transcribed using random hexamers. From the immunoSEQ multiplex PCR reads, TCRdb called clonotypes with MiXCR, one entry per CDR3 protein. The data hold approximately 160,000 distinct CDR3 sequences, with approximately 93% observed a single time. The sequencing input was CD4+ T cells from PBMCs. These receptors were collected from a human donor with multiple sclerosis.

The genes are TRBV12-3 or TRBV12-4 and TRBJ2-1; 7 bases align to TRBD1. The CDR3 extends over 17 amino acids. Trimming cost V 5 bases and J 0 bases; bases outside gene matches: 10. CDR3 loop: CASSRRTGGFSYNEQFF. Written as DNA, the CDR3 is TGTGCCAGCAGTCGTAGGACAGGTGGCTTCTCCTACAATGAGCAGTTCTTC.

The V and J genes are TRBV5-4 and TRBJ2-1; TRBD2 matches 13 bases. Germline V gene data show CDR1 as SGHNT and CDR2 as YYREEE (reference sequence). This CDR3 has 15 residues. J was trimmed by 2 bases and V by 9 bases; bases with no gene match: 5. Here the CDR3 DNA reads TGTGCCACCTCACTAGCGGGAGGGGCCTACAATGAGCAGTTCTTC. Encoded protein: CATSLAGGAYNEQFF.

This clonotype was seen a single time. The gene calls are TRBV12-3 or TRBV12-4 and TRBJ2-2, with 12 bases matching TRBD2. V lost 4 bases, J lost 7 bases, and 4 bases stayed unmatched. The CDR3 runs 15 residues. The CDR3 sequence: CASSWTSGTIGELFF. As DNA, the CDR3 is TGTGCCAGCAGTTGGACTAGCGGGACCATCGGGGAGCTGTTTTTT.

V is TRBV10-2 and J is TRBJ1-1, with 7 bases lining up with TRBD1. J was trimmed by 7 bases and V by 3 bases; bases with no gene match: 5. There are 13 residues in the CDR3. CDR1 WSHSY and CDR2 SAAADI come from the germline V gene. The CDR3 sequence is CASSDSGQFEAFF. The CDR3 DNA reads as TGCGCCAGCAGTGATTCGGGACAGTTTGAAGCTTTCTTT.

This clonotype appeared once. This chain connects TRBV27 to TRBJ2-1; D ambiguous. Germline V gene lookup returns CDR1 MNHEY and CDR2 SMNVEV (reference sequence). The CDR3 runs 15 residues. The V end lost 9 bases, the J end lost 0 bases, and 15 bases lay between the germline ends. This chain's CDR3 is CASRYSWTSYNEQFF. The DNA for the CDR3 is TGTGCCAGTCGCTACAGTTGGACCTCCTACAATGAGCAGTTCTTC.

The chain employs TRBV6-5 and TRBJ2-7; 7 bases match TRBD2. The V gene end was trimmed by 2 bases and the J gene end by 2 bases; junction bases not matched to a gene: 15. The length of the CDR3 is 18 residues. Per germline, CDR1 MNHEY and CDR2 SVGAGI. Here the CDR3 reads CASSYGRGRAGDTYEQYF. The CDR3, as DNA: TGTGCCAGCAGTTACGGGAGGGGTAGGGCGGGAGATACCTACGAGCAGTACTTC.

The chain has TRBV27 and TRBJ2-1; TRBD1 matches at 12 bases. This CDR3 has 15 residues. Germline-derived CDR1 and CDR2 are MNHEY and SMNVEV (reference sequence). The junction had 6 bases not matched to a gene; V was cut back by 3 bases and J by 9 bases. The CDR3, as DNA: TGTGCCAGCAGTTTGCCGGGACAGGGGGCCGGTGAGCAGTTCTTC. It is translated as CASSLPGQGAGEQFF.

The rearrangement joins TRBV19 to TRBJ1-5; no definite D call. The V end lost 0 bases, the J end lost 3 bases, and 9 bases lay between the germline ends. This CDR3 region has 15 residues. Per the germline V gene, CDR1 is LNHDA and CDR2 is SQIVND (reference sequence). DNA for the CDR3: TGTGCCAGTAGTATAGATTGGGCAGCCAATCAGCCCCAGCATTTT. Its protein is CASSIDWAANQPQHF.

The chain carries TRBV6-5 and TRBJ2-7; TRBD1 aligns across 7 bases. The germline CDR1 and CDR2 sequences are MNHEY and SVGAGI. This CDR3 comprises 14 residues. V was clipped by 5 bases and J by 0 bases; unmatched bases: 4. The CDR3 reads CASSPGGYSYEQYF. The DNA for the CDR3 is TGTGCCAGCAGTCCAGGGGGTTACTCCTACGAGCAGTACTTC.